This record covers a single T cell receptor beta chain. This record belongs to a study of blood T cell repertoires in COVID-19. Study summary: In each case, the material was cDNA or gDNA derived from T cells, B-cell-depleted T cells, or PBMCs.

The germline V gene encodes CDR1 SGHDT and CDR2 YYEEEE. The CDR3 loop spans 14 amino acids. Trimming cost V 4 bases and J 8 bases, with 18 bases left between them. Method: immunoSEQ multiplex PCR; TCRdb's copy keeps in-frame clones and lacks some. The table shows a few hundred thousand clones, with approximately 85% occurring only once. Recruitment covered about 25 US areas and drew participants whose ages spanned about 18 to 89 years. Which cohort a participant joined came from the clinical history participants gave. Cohort 3 recovery required two negative PCRs, clearance, or symptom resolution. The TCR comes from a man aged 25 to 40 who had recovered from COVID-19. This chain connects TRBV5-6 to TRBJ1-2; possibly TRBD1 for D (6 bases). Sequencing was performed on PBMCs or T cells enriched from blood (not recorded which). Here the CDR3 DNA reads TGTGCCAGCAGCCGTCGGGCAGGGGCGGAAGGCTACACCTTC. Translated: CASSRRAGAEGYTF. Complete variable domain (other parts from reference TRBV5-6 and TRBJ1-2): DAGVTQSPTHLIKTRGQQVTLRCSPKSGHDTVSWYQQALGQGPQFIFQYYEEEERQRGNFPDRFSGHQFPNYSSELNVNALLLGDSALYLCASSRRAGAEGYTFGSGTRLTVV.